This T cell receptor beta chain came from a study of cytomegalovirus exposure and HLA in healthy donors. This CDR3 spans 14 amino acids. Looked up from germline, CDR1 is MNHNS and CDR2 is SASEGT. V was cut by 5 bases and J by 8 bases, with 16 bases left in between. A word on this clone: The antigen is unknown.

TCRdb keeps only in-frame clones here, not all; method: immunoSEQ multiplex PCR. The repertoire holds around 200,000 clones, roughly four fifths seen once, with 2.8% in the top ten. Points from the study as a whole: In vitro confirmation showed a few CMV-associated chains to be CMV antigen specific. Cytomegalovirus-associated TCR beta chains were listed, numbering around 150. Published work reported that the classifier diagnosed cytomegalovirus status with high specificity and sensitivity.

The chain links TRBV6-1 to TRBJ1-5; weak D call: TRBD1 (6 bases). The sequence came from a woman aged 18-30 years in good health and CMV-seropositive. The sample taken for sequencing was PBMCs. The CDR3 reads CASSPQLQGKPQHF. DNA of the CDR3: TGTGCCAGCAGTCCACAACTACAGGGAAAGCCCCAGCATTTT.